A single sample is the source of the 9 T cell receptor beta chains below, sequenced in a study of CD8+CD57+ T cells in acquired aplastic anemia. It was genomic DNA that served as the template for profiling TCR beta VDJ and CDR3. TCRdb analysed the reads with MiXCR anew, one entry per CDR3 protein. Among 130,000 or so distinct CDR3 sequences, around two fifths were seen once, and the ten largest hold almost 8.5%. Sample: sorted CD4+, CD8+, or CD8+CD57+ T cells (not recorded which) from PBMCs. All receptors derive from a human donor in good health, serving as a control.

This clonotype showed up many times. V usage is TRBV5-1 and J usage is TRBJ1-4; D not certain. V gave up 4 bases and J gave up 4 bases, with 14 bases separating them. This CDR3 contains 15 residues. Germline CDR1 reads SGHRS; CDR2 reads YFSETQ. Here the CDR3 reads CASSPRTEGNEKLFF. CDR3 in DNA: TGCGCCAGCAGCCCCCGGACGGAGGGTAATGAAAAACTGTTTTTT.

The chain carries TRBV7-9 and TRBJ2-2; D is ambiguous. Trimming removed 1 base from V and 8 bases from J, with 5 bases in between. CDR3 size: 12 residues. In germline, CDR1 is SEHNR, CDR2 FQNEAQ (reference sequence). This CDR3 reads CASSLEGGELFF. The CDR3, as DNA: TGTGCCAGCAGCTTAGAGGGAGGGGAGCTGTTTTTT.

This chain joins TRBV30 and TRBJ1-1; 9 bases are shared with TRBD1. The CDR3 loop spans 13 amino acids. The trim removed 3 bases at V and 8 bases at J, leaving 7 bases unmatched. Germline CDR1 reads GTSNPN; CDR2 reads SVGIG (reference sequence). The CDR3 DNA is TGTGCCTGGAGGGGCACAGGGGGCCCCGAAGCTTTCTTT. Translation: CAWRGTGGPEAFF.

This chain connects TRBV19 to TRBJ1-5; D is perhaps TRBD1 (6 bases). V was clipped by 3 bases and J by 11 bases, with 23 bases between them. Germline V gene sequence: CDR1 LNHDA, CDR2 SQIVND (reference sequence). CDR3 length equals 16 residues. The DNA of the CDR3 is TGTGCCAGTAGTATCCAATTGACAGGTTTAGACATTGCCCAGCATTTT. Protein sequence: CASSIQLTGLDIAQHF.

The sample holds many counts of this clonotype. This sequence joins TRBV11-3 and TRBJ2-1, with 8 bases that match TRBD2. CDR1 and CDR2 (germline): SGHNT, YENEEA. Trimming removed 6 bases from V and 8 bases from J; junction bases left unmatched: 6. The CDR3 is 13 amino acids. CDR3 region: CASRDKAGDEQFF. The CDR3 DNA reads TGTGCCAGCAGGGATAAAGCGGGAGATGAGCAGTTCTTC.

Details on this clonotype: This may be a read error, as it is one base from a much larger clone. CDR3 sequence reads: CASSLAGLTGNTIYF. The CDR3 region has the DNA TGCGCCAGCAGCTTGGCGGGATTGACTGGAAACACCATATATTTT. The chain uses TRBV5-1 and TRBJ1-3; D gene unclear. V lost 0 bases, J lost 2 bases, and 9 bases lay in between. This CDR3 comprises 15 residues. The V gene's germline CDR1 is SGHRS and CDR2 YFSETQ.

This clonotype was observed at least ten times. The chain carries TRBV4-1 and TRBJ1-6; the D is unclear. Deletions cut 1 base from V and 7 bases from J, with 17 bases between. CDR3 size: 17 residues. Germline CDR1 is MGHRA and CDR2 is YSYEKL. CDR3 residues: CASSQGYSPLRNSPLHF. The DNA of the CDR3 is TGCGCCAGCAGCCAAGGCTACAGCCCCTTGCGGAATTCACCCCTCCACTTT.

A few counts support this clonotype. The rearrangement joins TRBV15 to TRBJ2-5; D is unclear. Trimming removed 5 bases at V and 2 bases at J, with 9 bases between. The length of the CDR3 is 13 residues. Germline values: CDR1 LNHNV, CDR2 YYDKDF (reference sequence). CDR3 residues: CATSGTAQETQYF. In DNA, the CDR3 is TGTGCCACCAGCGGAACTGCGCAAGAGACCCAGTACTTC.

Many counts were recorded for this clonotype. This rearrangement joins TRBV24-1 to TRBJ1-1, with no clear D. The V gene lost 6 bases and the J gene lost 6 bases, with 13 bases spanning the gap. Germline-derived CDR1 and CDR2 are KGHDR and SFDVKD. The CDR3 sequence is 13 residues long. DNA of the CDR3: TGTGCCACCAGTTCCCCCTCCCAGGCTGAAGCTTTCTTT. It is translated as CATSSPSQAEAFF.